A single sample is the source of the 5 T cell receptor beta chains below, sequenced in a study of T cell responses to AZD1222 COVID-19 vaccine. Here immunoSEQ multiplex PCR was the method, and the copy in TCRdb shows in-frame clones only, minus some. The table has 90,000 to 130,000 clones, just under 95% seen once; the top ten hold approximately 8%. The sequencing used peripheral blood, collected on day 0 of AZD1222 vaccination. These receptors all come from an adult in good health.

This clone was seen more than once but under ten times. The genes are TRBV9 and TRBJ1-3; D not resolved. There are 16 residues in the CDR3. The ends were cut back, 3 bases at V and 0 bases at J, with 13 bases in the middle. Germline V gene data show CDR1 as SGDLS and CDR2 as YYNGEE. CDR3 coding DNA: TGTGCCAGCAGCGCGGACGGACGGTTCTCTGGAAACACCATATATTTT. It is translated as CASSADGRFSGNTIYF.

The chain carries TRBV6-5 and TRBJ1-1; 11 bases align to TRBD1. Trimming cost V 7 bases and J 4 bases; bases outside gene matches: 5. Germline-derived CDR1 and CDR2 are MNHEY and SVGAGI. The CDR3 runs 14 residues. The CDR3 loop reads CASNPGTGGTEAFF. The CDR3 DNA reads TGTGCCAGCAACCCCGGGACAGGGGGCACTGAAGCTTTCTTT.

The chain carries TRBV19 and TRBJ1-6; D not resolved. Germline V gene sequence: CDR1 LNHDA, CDR2 SQIVND (reference sequence). This CDR3 spans 15 amino acids. Deletions cut 1 base from V and 9 bases from J, with 13 bases between. CDR3 nucleotide sequence: TGTGCCAGTAGTATAGGGTGGGGAGTCGGTTCACCCCTCCACTTT. This codes for CASSIGWGVGSPLHF.

This chain links TRBV4-1 with TRBJ1-2; tentatively, D is TRBD1 (6 bases). CDR3 length equals 15 residues. Germline CDR1 MGHRA, CDR2 YSYEKL. Trimming took 1 base from V and 7 from J, leaving 16 bases between them. The CDR3 region is CASSQGVQGYSGYTF. The CDR3, as DNA: TGCGCCAGCAGCCAAGGAGTGCAGGGGTACAGTGGCTACACCTTC.

CDR3 loop: CASSDSFGTEAFF. CDR3 coding DNA: TGTGCCAGCAGTGACTCATTCGGGACTGAAGCTTTCTTT. The genes are TRBV6-4 and TRBJ1-1, with D unresolved. V shed 0 bases and J shed 5 bases, with 7 bases lying between them. CDR3 length: 13 amino acids. Germline lookup yields CDR1 MRHNA and CDR2 SNTAGT.